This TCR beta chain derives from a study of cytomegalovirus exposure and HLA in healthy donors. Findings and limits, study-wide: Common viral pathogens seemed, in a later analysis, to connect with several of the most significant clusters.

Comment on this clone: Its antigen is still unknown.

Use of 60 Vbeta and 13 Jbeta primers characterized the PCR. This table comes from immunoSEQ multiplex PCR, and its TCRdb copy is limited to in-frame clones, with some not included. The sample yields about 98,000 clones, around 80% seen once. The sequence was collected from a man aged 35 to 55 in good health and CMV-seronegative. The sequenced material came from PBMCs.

The CDR3 DNA is TGCGCCAGCAGCCAAGTCATTAGCGCTAATTTAGAGCAGTTCTTC. This gives the protein CASSQVISANLEQFF. V usage is TRBV4-1 and J usage is TRBJ2-1; D is perhaps TRBD2 (5 bases). Germline V CDR1 and CDR2: MGHRA, YSYEKL. The germline V and J ends were trimmed by 1 base and 10 bases, with 17 bases remaining between them. This CDR3 has 15 amino acids.